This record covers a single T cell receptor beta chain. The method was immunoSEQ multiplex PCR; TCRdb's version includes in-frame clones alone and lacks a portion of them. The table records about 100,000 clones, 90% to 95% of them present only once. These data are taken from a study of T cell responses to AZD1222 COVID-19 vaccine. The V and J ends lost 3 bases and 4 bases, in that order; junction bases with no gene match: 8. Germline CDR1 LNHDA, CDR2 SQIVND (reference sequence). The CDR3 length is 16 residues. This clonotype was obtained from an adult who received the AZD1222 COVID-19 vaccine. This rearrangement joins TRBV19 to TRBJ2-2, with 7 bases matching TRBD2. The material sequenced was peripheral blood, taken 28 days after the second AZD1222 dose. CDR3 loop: CASSIKRGSITGELFF. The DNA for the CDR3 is TGTGCCAGTAGTATCAAGCGCGGGAGTATCACCGGGGAGCTGTTTTTT.